This entry lists 25 T cell receptor beta chains sequenced from one sample in a study of T-cell reconstitution after alpha-beta-depleted transplantation in children. The authors prepared the TCRbeta library with unique molecular identifiers. MiXCR was run by TCRdb on the PCR reads, yielding one entry per CDR3 protein. The table includes 900,000 or so distinct CDR3 sequences, roughly 15% detected once. The input for sequencing was PBMCs, mostly from graft donor cells, taken 360 days after TCRalphabeta/CD19-depleted stem cell transplant. Receptor source: a male patient aged 10 to 17 who had a stem cell transplant for acute lymphoblastic leukemia, so the T cells may come from the graft donor.

In its sample, this clonotype was seen once. This chain connects TRBV7-9 to TRBJ2-1; D is uncertain. The CDR3 contains 14 residues. In germline, CDR1 is SEHNR, CDR2 FQNEAQ (reference sequence). V lost 5 bases to trimming and J lost 8 bases, with 16 bases between them. The CDR3 is CASSPQARIDEQFF. The CDR3 coding sequence is TGTGCCAGCAGCCCGCAGGCCAGGATCGATGAGCAGTTCTTC.

In this sample, this clonotype turned up many times. This chain connects TRBV2 to TRBJ2-4; no definite D call. Germline V gene lookup returns CDR1 SNHLY and CDR2 FYNNEI. V shed 4 bases and J shed 1 base, with 8 bases lying between them. There are 14 residues in the CDR3. In DNA form, the CDR3 reads TGTGCCAGCAGTGGCCCCAGGGCCAAAAACATTCAGTACTTC. Protein: CASSGPRAKNIQYF. Full variable domain (remainder filled in from reference TRBV2 and TRBJ2-4): EPEVTQTPSHQVTQMGQEVILRCVPISNHLYFYWYRQILGQKVEFLVSFYNNEISEKSEIFDDQFSVERPDGSNFTLKIRSTKLEDSAMYFCASSGPRAKNIQYFGAGTRLSVL.

V is TRBV7-7 and J is TRBJ2-2, with no clear D. The CDR3 is made up of 13 amino acids. Trimming shortened V by 1 base and J by 8 bases, and 8 bases separated the two germline ends. Germline CDR1 is SSHAT and CDR2 is FNYEAQ (reference sequence). DNA for the CDR3: TGTGCCAGCAGCTTAGACCTAGTAGGGGAGCTGTTTTTT. This translates into CASSLDLVGELFF.

The rearrangement uses TRBV7-8 and TRBJ2-1; 8 bases align to TRBD2. The CDR3 runs to 18 residues. Germline V gives CDR1 SGHVS, CDR2 FQNEAQ. Germline trimming cut 5 bases from V and 0 bases from J; bases unmatched to any gene: 12. CDR3 protein: CASSTRRGAVLSYNEQFF. CDR3 coding DNA: TGTGCCAGCAGCACCCGGCGGGGGGCAGTCCTCTCCTACAATGAGCAGTTCTTC.

At least ten counts were recorded for this clonotype. The gene calls are TRBV5-1 and TRBJ2-1, with unresolved D. Trimming removed 5 bases at V and 8 bases at J, with 8 bases between. This CDR3 region has 11 residues. CDR1 SGHRS and CDR2 YFSETQ come from the germline V gene. The CDR3 sequence: CASRRSYEQFF. CDR3 nucleotide sequence: TGCGCCAGCAGAAGAAGCTATGAGCAGTTCTTC.

The V call is TRBV18, the J call TRBJ2-7, with 13 bases matching TRBD2. The CDR3 contains 14 residues. Germline CDR1 reads KGHSH; CDR2 reads LQKENI. V shed 6 bases and J 7 bases; nucleotides not matched to a gene: 6. This CDR3 is CASSGLAGVGEQYF. The CDR3 DNA reads as TGTGCCAGCTCCGGACTAGCGGGAGTGGGAGAGCAGTACTTC.

This clonotype was counted between two and nine times. The chain combines TRBV11-1 with TRBJ2-1; D is possibly TRBD2 (10 bases). CDR3 length: 16 amino acids. Germline CDR1 SGHAT, CDR2 FQDESV (reference sequence). Deletions cut 6 bases from V and 6 bases from J, with 21 bases between. The CDR3 is CASRVELAGQGNEQFF. CDR3 nucleotides: TGTGCCAGCAGGGTCGAACTAGCGGGACAGGGCAATGAGCAGTTCTTC.

J is TRBJ2-1 and V is TRBV10-3; 8 bases fit TRBD2. This CDR3 comprises 15 residues. Per germline, CDR1 ENHRY and CDR2 SYGVKD. Unmatched junction bases numbered 9, after V lost 7 bases and J lost 4 bases. CDR3 region: CAITPVIAGYNEQFF. The CDR3 DNA is TGTGCCATCACCCCGGTAATAGCGGGATACAATGAGCAGTTCTTC.

This chain uses TRBV3-1 with TRBJ2-7; weak D call: TRBD2 (5 bases). This CDR3 has 15 residues. Trimming cost V 0 bases and J 2 bases, with 11 bases left between them. CDR1 and CDR2 (germline): LGHDT, YNNKEL (reference sequence). CDR3 in DNA: TGTGCCAGCAGCCAAGATCTCAGCGGAGCCTACGAGCAGTACTTC. Protein sequence: CASSQDLSGAYEQYF.

The table lists this clonotype with a few counts. This chain joins TRBV10-3 and TRBJ2-7; 12 nucleotides agree with TRBD2. In germline, CDR1 is ENHRY, CDR2 SYGVKD. V trimming: 5 bases; J trimming: 2 bases; junction bases outside the gene matches: 7. The CDR3 sequence is 16 residues long. The CDR3 here is CAISSPGLAGTYEQYF. In DNA form, the CDR3 reads TGTGCCATCAGTTCACCCGGACTAGCGGGAACCTACGAGCAGTACTTC.

This sequence joins TRBV21-1 and TRBJ2-7; the table's D gene call, TRBD1, was not cross checked with the DNA. TRBV21-1 is an annotated pseudogene. The CDR3 runs 20 residues. CDR3: CASSKVAGPQRGLSAYEQYF. As DNA, the CDR3 is TGTGCCAGCAGCAAAGTCGCCGGGCCACAACGTGGACTGTCAGCCTACGAGCAGTACTTC.

This clonotype was detected a few times. This chain connects TRBV9 to TRBJ2-1; TRBD2 matches at 10 bases. The germline CDR1 and CDR2 sequences are SGDLS and YYNGEE. V lost 2 bases to trimming and J lost 9 bases; unmatched junction nucleotides: 5. This CDR3 spans 14 amino acids. This CDR3 reads CASSVTSGTGEQFF. In DNA form, the CDR3 reads TGTGCCAGCAGCGTTACTAGCGGGACCGGTGAGCAGTTCTTC.

This clonotype appeared a few times. V usage is TRBV27 and J usage is TRBJ2-3; D might be TRBD1 (6 bases). The CDR3 is 16 amino acids. V was clipped by 4 bases and J by 1 base, with 15 bases between them. CDR1 MNHEY and CDR2 SMNVEV come from the germline V gene (reference sequence). The CDR3, as DNA: TGTGCCAGCAGTTCTTACTACAGGGACGGCACAGATACGCAGTATTTT. It specifies CASSSYYRDGTDTQYF.

V and J are TRBV5-1 and TRBJ2-1; 7 positions match TRBD2. CDR1 is SGHRS, CDR2 YFSETQ, per germline. CDR3 length: 14 residues. The J segment lost 9 bases and the V segment lost 5 bases, leaving 11 bases of the junction unmatched. CDR3 in DNA: TGCGCCAGCAGTCGAGCGGGATACGGGAGTGAGCAGTTCTTC. It specifies CASSRAGYGSEQFF.

The sample holds many counts of this clonotype. The J gene is TRBJ2-3, the V gene TRBV3-1; the D is unclear. Germline V gene sequence: CDR1 LGHDT, CDR2 YNNKEL (reference sequence). Between the trimmed V and J ends, which lost 4 bases and 7 bases, there was a span of 6 bases. This CDR3 is 11 amino acids long. CDR3 in amino acids: CASSRLHTQYF. Here the CDR3 DNA reads TGTGCCAGCAGCCGACTGCATACGCAGTATTTT.

The chain has TRBV20-1 and TRBJ1-2, with D uncertain. V was cut by 5 bases and J by 5 bases, with 18 bases left in between. Germline V lookup: CDR1 DFQATT, CDR2 SNEGSKA (reference sequence). The length of the CDR3 is 14 residues. The CDR3: CSASPRLRQYGYTF. As DNA, the CDR3 is TGCAGTGCTTCACCTAGACTTCGCCAATATGGCTACACCTTC.

The table lists this clonotype with a few counts. The chain joins TRBV7-9 to TRBJ2-1; 8 bases map to TRBD1. V was pared by 5 bases and J by 6 bases, with 9 bases of the junction left unmatched. Germline V gene sequence: CDR1 SEHNR, CDR2 FQNEAQ (reference sequence). CDR3 length equals 15 residues. CDR3 loop: CASSTTDRVFNEQFF. CDR3 nucleotide sequence: TGTGCCAGCAGCACTACGGACAGGGTATTCAATGAGCAGTTCTTC.

V is TRBV18 and J is TRBJ2-3; 8 bases fit TRBD2. The CDR3 length is 15 residues. Germline trimming cut 6 bases from V and 9 bases from J; bases unmatched to any gene: 14. Per the germline V gene, CDR1 is KGHSH and CDR2 is LQKENI. The DNA of the CDR3 is TGTGCCAGCTCGCCTCTGAGCGGGAGCTTCGAAACGCAGTATTTT. This gives the protein CASSPLSGSFETQYF.

This clonotype was seen a few times. The V and J genes are TRBV27 and TRBJ1-1; D perhaps matches TRBD1 (5 bases). In germline, CDR1 is MNHEY, CDR2 SMNVEV (reference sequence). The CDR3 consists of 18 residues. Deletions cut 5 bases from V and 4 bases from J, with 26 bases between. CDR3 sequence (DNA): TGTGCCAGCAGTCACACGCTTCGGGGGAATTACCCGCCCACTGAAGCTTTCTTT. This gives the protein CASSHTLRGNYPPTEAFF.

This clonotype was picked up a small number of times. V and J are TRBV5-1 and TRBJ1-1; D is possibly TRBD1 (5 bases). The CDR3 covers 17 residues. Trimming took off 2 bases at V and 2 bases at J, with 19 bases between the two ends. CDR1 and CDR2 (germline): SGHRS, YFSETQ. For the CDR3, the DNA is TGCGCCAGCAGCTTAACTACCCCCGGGACTTTTAACACTGAAGCTTTCTTT. This codes for CASSLTTPGTFNTEAFF. The full variable domain, rest sourced from reference TRBV5-1 and TRBJ1-1, is KAGVTQTPRYLIKTRGQQVTLSCSPISGHRSVSWYQQTPGQGLQFLFEYFSETQRNKGNFPGRFSGRQFSNSRSEMNVSTLELGDSALYLCASSLTTPGTFNTEAFFGQGTRLTVV.

This chain uses TRBV4-1 with TRBJ2-3, with 9 bases identical to TRBD2. The V gene end was trimmed by 0 bases and the J gene end by 0 bases; junction bases not matched to a gene: 10. The germline V gene has CDR1 MGHRA and CDR2 YSYEKL. The CDR3 sequence is 19 residues long. The CDR3 nucleotides read TGCGCCAGCAGCCAAGACCCATCGACTAGCGGAATTAGCACAGATACGCAGTATTTT. Its translation: CASSQDPSTSGISTDTQYF.

V gene TRBV28 combines with J gene TRBJ1-3, with TRBD1 matching over 11 bases. V trimming: 6 bases; J trimming: 4 bases; junction bases outside the gene matches: 11. Germline V gene sequence: CDR1 MDHEN, CDR2 SYDVKM. The CDR3 spans 17 residues. CDR3 sequence (DNA): TGTGCCAGCAGACCCGACGGACAGGGGGCGAGGGGAAACACCATATATTTT. Residues: CASRPDGQGARGNTIYF.

V is TRBV3-1 and J is TRBJ2-3, with D perhaps given as TRBD1 or TRBD2 (5 bases each). CDR1 is LGHDT and CDR2 is YNNKEL in the germline V gene (reference sequence). The V end was cut by 6 bases, the J end by 2 bases, with 15 bases between. The CDR3 has 15 amino acids. DNA of the CDR3: TGTGCCAGCAGATTCTCAGGGAGAAACACAGATACGCAGTATTTT. This codes for CASRFSGRNTDTQYF.

The chain couples TRBV4-1 to TRBJ2-7; a possible D gene is TRBD2 (6 bases). V was trimmed by 0 bases and J by 6 bases, leaving 18 bases between them. The CDR3 sequence is 16 residues long. Germline-derived CDR1 and CDR2 are MGHRA and YSYEKL. The CDR3 sequence is CASSQDLTRVNGEQYF. The CDR3 DNA follows: TGCGCCAGCAGCCAAGATTTGACTAGGGTTAACGGCGAGCAGTACTTC.

This clonotype has at least ten counts. V and J are TRBV12-3 or TRBV12-4 and TRBJ2-1; D is possibly TRBD2 (5 bases). Trimming stripped 3 bases from V and 0 bases from J, with 9 bases between. The CDR3 runs to 15 residues. The CDR3 sequence is CASSFFGSSYNEQFF. The DNA for the CDR3 is TGTGCCAGCAGTTTTTTTGGGAGCTCCTACAATGAGCAGTTCTTC.